This paragraph reports one TCR beta chain. The antigen is unknown. This sample stems from a study of early T cells in non-severe SARS-CoV-2 infection. Study-wide background: Sequencing of bulk RNA from unsorted whole blood was done, without chain pairing.

In germline, CDR1 is LGHDT, CDR2 YNNKEL (reference sequence). CDR3 length: 15 residues. V shed 1 base and J 2 bases; nucleotides not matched to a gene: 5. Study outcomes and limitations: VDJdb matching skewed toward anti-spike CD8 responses, missing private and CD4 specificities.

Individually, cDNA molecules had unique molecular identifiers attached to them. TCRdb reprocessed the 5' RACE reads with MiXCR, giving one entry per CDR3 protein. The repertoire includes approximately 50,000 distinct CDR3 sequences, approximately 9.4% of them detected once, and under 15% sits in the top ten. The source material was whole blood. J is TRBJ2-7 and V is TRBV3-1, with 7 positions matching TRBD2. The source is an adult who was a healthcare worker with PCR-confirmed SARS-CoV-2 infection or an uninfected control (not recorded which). The CDR3 region is CASSQAASGTYEQYF. CDR3 sequence (DNA): TGTGCCAGCAGCCAAGCTGCTAGCGGAACCTACGAGCAGTACTTC.